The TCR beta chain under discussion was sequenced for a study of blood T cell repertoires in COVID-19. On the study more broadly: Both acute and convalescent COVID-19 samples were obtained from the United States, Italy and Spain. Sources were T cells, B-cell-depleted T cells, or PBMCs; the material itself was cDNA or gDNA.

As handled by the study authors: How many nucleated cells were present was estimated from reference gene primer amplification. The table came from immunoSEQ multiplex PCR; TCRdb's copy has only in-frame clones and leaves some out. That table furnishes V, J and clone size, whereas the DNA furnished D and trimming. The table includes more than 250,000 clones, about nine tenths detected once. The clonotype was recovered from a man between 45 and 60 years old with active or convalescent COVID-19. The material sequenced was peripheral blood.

CDR3 DNA sequence: TGTGCCAGTAGTGGACGGACAGGGAATAATGAAAAACTGTTTTTT. Translating gives CASSGRTGNNEKLFF. The rearrangement joins TRBV19 to TRBJ1-4; 8 bases agree with TRBD1. CDR3 size: 15 residues. Germline V gene data show CDR1 as LNHDA and CDR2 as SQIVND (reference sequence). With 5 bases clipped from V and 4 bases from J, the junction kept 6 bases outside the gene matches. Full variable domain (rest looked up from reference TRBV19 and TRBJ1-4): DGGITQSPKYLFRKEGQNVTLSCEQNLNHDAMYWYRQDPGQGLRLIYYSQIVNDFQKGDIAEGYSVSREKKESFPLTVTSAQKNPTAFYLCASSGRTGNNEKLFFGSGTQLSVL.